The clone carrying this T cell receptor beta chain was seen more than once but under ten times. Its antigen is currently unknown. The length of the CDR3 is 15 residues. Germline assignment: CDR1 KGHSH and CDR2 LQKENI. V shed 1 base and J shed 5 bases, with 14 bases lying between them. The repertoire was sequenced with immunoSEQ multiplex PCR; TCRdb's copy has only in-frame clones and lacks some. The sample holds some 1 million clones, about 76% seen once. The entry originates in a study of shared clonotypes between healthy human individuals. On the study more broadly: Each donor had three CD4 naive, three CD4 memory, two CD8 naive and one CD8 memory plate.

Broader study findings: What naive subsets generally showed was a larger estimated richness than memory subsets showed. Donor scarcity curtailed the genetic and exposure-history diversity represented herein. For naive CD4 cells, roughly 5.5% of clonotypes were shared across a handful of donors.

The TCR sequence derives from a young man in good health. V and J are TRBV18 and TRBJ2-5; D may be TRBD1 or TRBD2 (5 bases each). The sequenced material came from memory CD4+ T cells sorted from blood. The subset denotes: CD45RA-negative fraction. The CDR3, as DNA: TGTGCCAGCTCACCACAGGGACCGGGAATGGAGACCCAGTACTTC. Its protein product is CASSPQGPGMETQYF.